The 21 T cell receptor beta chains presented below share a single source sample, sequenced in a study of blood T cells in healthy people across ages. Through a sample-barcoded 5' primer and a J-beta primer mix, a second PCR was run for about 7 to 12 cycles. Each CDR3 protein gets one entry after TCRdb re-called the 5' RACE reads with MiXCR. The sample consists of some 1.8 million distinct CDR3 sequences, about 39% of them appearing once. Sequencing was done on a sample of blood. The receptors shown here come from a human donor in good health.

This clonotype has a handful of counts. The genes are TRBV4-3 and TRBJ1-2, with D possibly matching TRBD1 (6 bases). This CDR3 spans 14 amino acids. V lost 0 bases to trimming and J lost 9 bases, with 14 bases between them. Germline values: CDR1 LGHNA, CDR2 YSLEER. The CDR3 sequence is CASSQDAGAGRYTF. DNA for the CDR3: TGCGCCAGCAGCCAAGATGCAGGGGCCGGTCGCTACACCTTC.

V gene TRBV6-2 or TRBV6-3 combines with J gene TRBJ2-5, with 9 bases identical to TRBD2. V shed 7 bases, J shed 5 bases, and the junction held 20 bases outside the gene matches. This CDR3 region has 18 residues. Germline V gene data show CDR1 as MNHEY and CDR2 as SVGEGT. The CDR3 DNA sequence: TGTGCCAGCACCGACGTCCGACTCCGAGCGGGGGGCAGGGAGACCCAGTACTTC. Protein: CASTDVRLRAGGRETQYF.

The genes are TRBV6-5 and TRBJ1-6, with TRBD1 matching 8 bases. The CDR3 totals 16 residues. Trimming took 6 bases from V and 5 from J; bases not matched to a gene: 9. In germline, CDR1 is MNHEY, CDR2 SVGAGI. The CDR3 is CASSRDRPGDNSPLHF. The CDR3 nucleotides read TGTGCCAGCAGCCGGGACAGGCCGGGAGATAATTCACCCCTCCACTTT.

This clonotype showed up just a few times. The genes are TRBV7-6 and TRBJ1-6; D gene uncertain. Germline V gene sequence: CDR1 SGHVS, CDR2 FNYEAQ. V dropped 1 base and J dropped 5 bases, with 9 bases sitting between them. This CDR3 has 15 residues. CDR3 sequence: CASSLVPLDNSPLHF. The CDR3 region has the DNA TGTGCCAGCAGCTTAGTTCCACTAGATAATTCACCCCTCCACTTT.

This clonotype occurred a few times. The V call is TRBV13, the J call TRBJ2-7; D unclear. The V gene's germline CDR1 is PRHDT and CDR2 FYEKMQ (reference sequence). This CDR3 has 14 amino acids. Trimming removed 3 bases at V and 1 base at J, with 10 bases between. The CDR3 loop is CASSLFQTSYEQYF. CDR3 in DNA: TGTGCCAGCAGCTTGTTTCAGACTTCCTACGAGCAGTACTTC.

CDR3 nucleotide sequence: TGTGCCAGCAGCCATTTGGGGGGACTCATGAACACTGAAGCTTTCTTT. This codes for CASSHLGGLMNTEAFF. The chain couples TRBV9 to TRBJ1-1; D is perhaps TRBD1 (5 bases). V lost 4 bases and J 0 bases, leaving 16 bases between the germline ends. CDR3 length: 16 residues. Germline loops: CDR1 SGDLS, CDR2 YYNGEE.

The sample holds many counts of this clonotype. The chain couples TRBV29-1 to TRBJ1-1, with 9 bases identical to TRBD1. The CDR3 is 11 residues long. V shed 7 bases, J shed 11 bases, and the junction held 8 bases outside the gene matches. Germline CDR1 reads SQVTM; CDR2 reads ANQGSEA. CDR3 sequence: CSADRGGLAFF. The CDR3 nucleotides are TGCAGCGCTGACAGGGGGGGGTTGGCTTTCTTT.

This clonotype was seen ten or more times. DNA for the CDR3: TGCAGTGCCCCAGCGGGGGGGCCGGTGGAGACCCAGTACTTC. It encodes CSAPAGGPVETQYF. This chain joins TRBV20-1 and TRBJ2-5; 10 bases agree with TRBD2. Germline CDR1 reads DFQATT; CDR2 reads SNEGSKA (reference sequence). V trimming: 6 bases; J trimming: 5 bases; junction bases outside the gene matches: 9. This CDR3 contains 14 residues.

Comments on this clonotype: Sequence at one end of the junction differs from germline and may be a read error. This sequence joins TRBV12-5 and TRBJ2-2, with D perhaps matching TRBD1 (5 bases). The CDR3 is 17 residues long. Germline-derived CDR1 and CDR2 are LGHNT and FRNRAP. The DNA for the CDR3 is TGTGCTAGTAGTTTGGCCGGAAGGACATATATTGTCGGGGAGCTGTTTTTT. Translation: CASSLAGRTYIVGELFF.

The CDR3 here is CASSLGVSAGVRYEQFF. Here the CDR3 DNA reads TGTGCCAGCAGCTTGGGAGTTTCGGCGGGGGTACGCTATGAGCAGTTCTTC. The chain has TRBV5-5 and TRBJ2-1, with TRBD2 matching over 7 bases. Germline loops: CDR1 SGHKS, CDR2 YYEKEE (reference sequence). V shed 0 bases and J 8 bases; nucleotides not matched to a gene: 14. The CDR3 length is 17 residues.

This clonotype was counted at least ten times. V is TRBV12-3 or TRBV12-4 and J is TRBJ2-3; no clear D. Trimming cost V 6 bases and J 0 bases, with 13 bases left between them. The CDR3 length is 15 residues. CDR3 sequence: CASRVGGVSTDTQYF. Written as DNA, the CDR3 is TGTGCCAGCAGAGTCGGTGGGGTTAGCACAGATACGCAGTATTTT.

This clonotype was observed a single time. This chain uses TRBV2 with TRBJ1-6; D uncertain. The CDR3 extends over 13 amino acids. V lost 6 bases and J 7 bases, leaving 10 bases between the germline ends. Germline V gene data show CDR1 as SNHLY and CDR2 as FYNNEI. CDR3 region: CASRGTINSPLHF. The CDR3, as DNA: TGTGCCAGCAGGGGAACTATAAATTCACCCCTCCACTTT.

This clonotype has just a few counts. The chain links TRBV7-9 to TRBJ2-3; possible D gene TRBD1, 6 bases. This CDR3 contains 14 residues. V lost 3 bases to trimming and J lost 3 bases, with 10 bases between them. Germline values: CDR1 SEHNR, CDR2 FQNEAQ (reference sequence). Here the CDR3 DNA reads TGTGCCAGCAGCTTCCGGACAGTAACAGATACGCAGTATTTT. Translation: CASSFRTVTDTQYF.

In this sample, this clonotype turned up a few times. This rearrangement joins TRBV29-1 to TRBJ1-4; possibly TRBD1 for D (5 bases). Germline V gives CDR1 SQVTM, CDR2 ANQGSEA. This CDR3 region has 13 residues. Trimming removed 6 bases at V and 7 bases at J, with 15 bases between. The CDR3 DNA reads TGCAGCGTCTCAGGGCCCGGGACTGAAAAACTGTTTTTT. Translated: CSVSGPGTEKLFF.

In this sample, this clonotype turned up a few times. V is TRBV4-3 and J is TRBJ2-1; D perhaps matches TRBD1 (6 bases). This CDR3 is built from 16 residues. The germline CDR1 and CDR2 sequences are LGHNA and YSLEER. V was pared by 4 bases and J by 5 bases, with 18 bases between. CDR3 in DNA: TGCGCCAGCAGCCGCGTAACCGGGACATCAAACAATGAGCAGTTCTTC. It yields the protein CASSRVTGTSNNEQFF.

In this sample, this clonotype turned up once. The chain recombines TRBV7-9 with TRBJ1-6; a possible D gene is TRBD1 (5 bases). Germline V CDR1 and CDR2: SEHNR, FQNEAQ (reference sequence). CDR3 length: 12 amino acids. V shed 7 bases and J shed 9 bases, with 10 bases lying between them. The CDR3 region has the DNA TGTGCCAGCAACTGGGGCTCTTCACCCCTCCACTTT. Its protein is CASNWGSSPLHF.

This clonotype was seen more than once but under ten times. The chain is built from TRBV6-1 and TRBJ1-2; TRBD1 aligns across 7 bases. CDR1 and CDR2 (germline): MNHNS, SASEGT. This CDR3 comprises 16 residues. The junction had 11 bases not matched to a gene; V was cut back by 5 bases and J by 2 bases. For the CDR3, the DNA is TGTGCCAGCAGTTCCGTGAATCTGGGACAGAACTATGGCTACACCTTC. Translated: CASSSVNLGQNYGYTF.

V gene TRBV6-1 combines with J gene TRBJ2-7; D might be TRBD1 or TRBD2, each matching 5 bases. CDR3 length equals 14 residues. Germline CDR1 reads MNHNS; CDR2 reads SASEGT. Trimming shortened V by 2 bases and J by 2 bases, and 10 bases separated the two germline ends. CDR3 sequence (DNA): TGTGCCAGCAGTGAACAGGGAGTTGCCTACGAGCAGTACTTC. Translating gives CASSEQGVAYEQYF.

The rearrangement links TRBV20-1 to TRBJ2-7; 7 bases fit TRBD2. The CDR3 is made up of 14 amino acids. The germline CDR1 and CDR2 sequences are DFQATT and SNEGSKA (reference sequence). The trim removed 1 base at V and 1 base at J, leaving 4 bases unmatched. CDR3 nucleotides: TGCAGTGCTAGAGTGCGGGGGAAATCCTACGAGCAGTACTTC. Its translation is CSARVRGKSYEQYF.

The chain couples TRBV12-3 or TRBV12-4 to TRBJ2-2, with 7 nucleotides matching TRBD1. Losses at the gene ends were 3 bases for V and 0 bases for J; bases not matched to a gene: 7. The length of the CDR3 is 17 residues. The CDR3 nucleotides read TGTGCCAGCAGTTTGTCAACCGGGACAGCGAACACCGGGGAGCTGTTTTTT. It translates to CASSLSTGTANTGELFF.

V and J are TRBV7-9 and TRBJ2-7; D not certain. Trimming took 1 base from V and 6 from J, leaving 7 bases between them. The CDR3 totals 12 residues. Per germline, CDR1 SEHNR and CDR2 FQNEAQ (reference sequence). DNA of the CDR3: TGTGCCAGCAGCTTAGTCTTACGCGAGCAGTACTTC. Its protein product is CASSLVLREQYF.